What follows describes a single T cell receptor beta chain. This entry is derived from a study of blood T cell repertoires in COVID-19. Study summary: T cells, B-cell-depleted T cells, or PBMCs provided the cDNA or gDNA that served as material.

Method: immunoSEQ multiplex PCR; TCRdb's copy keeps in-frame clones and lacks some. The sample has about 78,000 clones, about 90% seen once; the top ten hold under 1.1%. From germline, CDR1 is SEHNR and CDR2 FQNEAQ (reference sequence). The CDR3 is 16 residues long. Between the trimmed V and J ends, which lost 2 bases and 2 bases, there was a span of 13 bases. V is TRBV7-9 and J is TRBJ1-3; D remains unclear. The source of this sequence is a woman aged 45-59 years in a cohort sampled during active COVID-19. Source material: peripheral blood. In DNA, the CDR3 is TGTGCCAGCAGCTTACACTCCCCCGCGGCTGGAAACACCATATATTTT. Amino acids: CASSLHSPAAGNTIYF.